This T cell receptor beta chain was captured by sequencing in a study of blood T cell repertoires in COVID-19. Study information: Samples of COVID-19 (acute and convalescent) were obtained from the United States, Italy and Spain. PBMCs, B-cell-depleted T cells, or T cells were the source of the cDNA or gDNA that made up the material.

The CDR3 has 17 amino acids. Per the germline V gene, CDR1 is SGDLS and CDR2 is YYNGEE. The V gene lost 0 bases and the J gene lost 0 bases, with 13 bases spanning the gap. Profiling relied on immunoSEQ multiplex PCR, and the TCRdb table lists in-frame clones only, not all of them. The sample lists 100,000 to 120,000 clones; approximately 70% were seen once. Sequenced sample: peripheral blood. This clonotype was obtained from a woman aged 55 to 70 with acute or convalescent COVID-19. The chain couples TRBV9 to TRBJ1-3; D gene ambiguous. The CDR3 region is CASSVGGQRFSGNTIYF. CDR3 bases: TGTGCCAGCAGCGTAGGAGGTCAAAGGTTCTCTGGAAACACCATATATTTT.